The subject of this entry is one TCR beta chain. Its target is unknown. It was with 60 Vbeta and 13 Jbeta primers that the PCR ran. The protocol was immunoSEQ multiplex PCR, while the TCRdb copy is restricted to in-frame clones and leaves out a portion. The listing contains over 25,000 clones. These data belong to a study of cytomegalovirus exposure and HLA in healthy donors. Broader study findings: Both high specificity and high sensitivity reportedly marked the classifier's diagnosis of cytomegalovirus status. The listing of 150 to 200 TCR beta chains classed them as cytomegalovirus-associated. In a later analysis, the majority of CMV-associated beta chains seemingly showed HLA restriction.

Sequencing used PBMCs. This TCR was recovered from a man aged 30-40 years in good health and CMV-seronegative.

This CDR3 is CASRRQRDEQYF. In DNA, the CDR3 is TGTGCCAGCAGGCGGCAGCGGGACGAGCAGTACTTC. The J gene is TRBJ2-7, the V gene TRBV6-1, with D possibly being TRBD2 (6 bases). Germline lookup yields CDR1 MNHNS and CDR2 SASEGT. CDR3 length equals 12 residues. With 6 bases removed from V and 5 bases from J, the gap between germline ends came to 11 bases.